The rows below give T cell receptor beta chains drawn from one sample of a study of graft-versus-host responses after intestinal transplantation. These receptors have no known antigen. This table comes from immunoSEQ multiplex PCR, and its TCRdb copy is limited to in-frame clones, with some not included. The sample yields 100,000 to 120,000 clones, about 93% seen once. Sequencing was performed on unstimulated CD8+ T cells sorted from spleen or lymph node cells, taken before intestinal transplant. These receptors were collected from a human donor who received an intestinal transplant. CDR3s include the opening cysteine and the closing phenylalanine or tryptophan. The D gene is left open where the match is weak. Where a row states a size, it is once, few, many or the class of an expanded clone; other rows omit it.

cdr3_nt: TGTGCCAGCAGCTTAGACAGGTCGGATGGCTACACCTTC
cdr3_aa: CASSLDRSDGYTF
v_call: TRBV7-9
d_call: -
clone_size: -
j_call: TRBJ1-2

cdr3_nt: TGTGCCAGCAGTCCGGCCCCAGGGGTAAGGAACGAGCAGTACTTC
cdr3_aa: CASSPAPGVRNEQYF
v_call: TRBV27
d_call: -
clone_size: -
j_call: TRBJ2-7

cdr3_nt: TGTGCCTGGAGTCCCCAGTCCGAGCAGTACTTC
cdr3_aa: CAWSPQSEQYF
v_call: TRBV30
d_call: -
clone_size: -
j_call: TRBJ2-7

cdr3_nt: TGTGCCAGCAGCGACGGACTTTCCTACAATGAGCAGTTCTTC
cdr3_aa: CASSDGLSYNEQFF
v_call: TRBV9
d_call: -
clone_size: -
j_call: TRBJ2-1

cdr3_nt: TGTGCCAGCAGCAGCGCGATAGCGGGAGCCGGCGTCTGGGGCGGGGAGCTGTTTTTT
cdr3_aa: CASSSAIAGAGVWGGELFF
v_call: TRBV7-6
d_call: TRBD2
clone_size: once
j_call: TRBJ2-2

cdr3_nt: TGTGCCAGCAGTCCCCCAGGGGGAGAGAACACTGAAGCTTTCTTT
cdr3_aa: CASSPPGGENTEAFF
v_call: TRBV7-9
d_call: TRBD1
clone_size: -
j_call: TRBJ1-1

cdr3_nt: TGTGCCAGCAGTGGGGGGAAAGACTATCCCTTAACGGATGGCTACACCTTC
cdr3_aa: CASSGGKDYPLTDGYTF
v_call: TRBV2
d_call: -
clone_size: -
j_call: TRBJ1-2

cdr3_nt: TGTGCCAGTAGTATCACCTGGGGCAGCTACAATGAGCAGTTCTTC
cdr3_aa: CASSITWGSYNEQFF
v_call: TRBV19
d_call: -
clone_size: -
j_call: TRBJ2-1

cdr3_nt: TGTGCCAGCAGCGTAGAGTCTTCCTACGAGCAGTACTTC
cdr3_aa: CASSVESSYEQYF
v_call: TRBV9
d_call: -
clone_size: -
j_call: TRBJ2-7

cdr3_nt: TGTGCCAGCAGTCCACTAGCGGGAGCGGGAGATACGCAGTATTTT
cdr3_aa: CASSPLAGAGDTQYF
v_call: TRBV6-5
d_call: TRBD2
clone_size: -
j_call: TRBJ2-3

cdr3_nt: TGTGCCAGCAGCTTAGAGACAGCCGTACAGGGGGCTAACAATGAGCAGTTCTTC
cdr3_aa: CASSLETAVQGANNEQFF
v_call: TRBV7-8
d_call: TRBD1
clone_size: -
j_call: TRBJ2-1

cdr3_nt: TGTGCCAGCAGCTTAGGTGGTCATCGGGGGTGGAGTTACGAGCAGTACTTC
cdr3_aa: CASSLGGHRGWSYEQYF
v_call: TRBV11-3
d_call: -
clone_size: once
j_call: TRBJ2-7

cdr3_nt: TGTGCCAGCAGCGTTTATACTAGCGGGTACACAGATACGCAGTATTTT
cdr3_aa: CASSVYTSGYTDTQYF
v_call: TRBV9
d_call: TRBD2
clone_size: -
j_call: TRBJ2-3

cdr3_nt: TGTGCCAGCAGCTTAGCGCGTGGGGTCTTCACTGAAGCTTTCTTT
cdr3_aa: CASSLARGVFTEAFF
v_call: TRBV7-9
d_call: -
clone_size: -
j_call: TRBJ1-1

cdr3_nt: TGTGCCAGCAGCCACGGAGAGGATGTAGGAGAGCAGTTCTTC
cdr3_aa: CASSHGEDVGEQFF
v_call: TRBV7-3
d_call: -
clone_size: -
j_call: TRBJ2-1

cdr3_nt: TGCAGCGTTGACGATAGCGGGTCCGGGGAGCTGTTTTTT
cdr3_aa: CSVDDSGSGELFF
v_call: TRBV29-1
d_call: TRBD2
clone_size: -
j_call: TRBJ2-2

cdr3_nt: TGTGCCAGCAGCTCCGGACTAGCGGGAGCTTACGAGCAGTACTTC
cdr3_aa: CASSSGLAGAYEQYF
v_call: TRBV11-2
d_call: TRBD2
clone_size: -
j_call: TRBJ2-7

cdr3_nt: TGTGCCAGCAAGAGGAGCGGGAGGGCTCATGAGCAGTTCTTC
cdr3_aa: CASKRSGRAHEQFF
v_call: TRBV2
d_call: TRBD2
clone_size: -
j_call: TRBJ2-1

cdr3_nt: TGTGCTAGTGGGCAAGTCACAGATACGCAGTATTTT
cdr3_aa: CASGQVTDTQYF
v_call: TRBV12-5
d_call: -
clone_size: -
j_call: TRBJ2-3

cdr3_nt: TGTGCCAGTAGTATCTGGGCTGAAGCTTTCTTT
cdr3_aa: CASSIWAEAFF
v_call: TRBV19
d_call: -
clone_size: -
j_call: TRBJ1-1

cdr3_nt: TGTGCCAGCAGCTTAGGGACTAGCGGATACAATGAGCAGTTCTTC
cdr3_aa: CASSLGTSGYNEQFF
v_call: TRBV7-3
d_call: TRBD2
clone_size: -
j_call: TRBJ2-1

cdr3_nt: TGTGCCAGCAGTGAAGGGATTTCGGGTGAAAAACTGTTTTTT
cdr3_aa: CASSEGISGEKLFF
v_call: TRBV6-5
d_call: -
clone_size: -
j_call: TRBJ1-4

cdr3_nt: TGCGCCAGCAGCCAAGAAGGCCCCACGCTCACCTACGAGCAGTACTTC
cdr3_aa: CASSQEGPTLTYEQYF
v_call: TRBV4-1
d_call: -
clone_size: once
j_call: TRBJ2-7

cdr3_nt: TGCAGCGTGGGGGGTTCTGAGACCCAGTACTTC
cdr3_aa: CSVGGSETQYF
v_call: TRBV29-1
d_call: -
clone_size: -
j_call: TRBJ2-5

cdr3_nt: TGCGCCAGCAGCCAAGAAGCTAGCCTCTGGGTCGAGCAGTACTTC
cdr3_aa: CASSQEASLWVEQYF
v_call: TRBV4-1
d_call: -
clone_size: -
j_call: TRBJ2-7

cdr3_nt: TGTGCCAGCAGTGAAGCCCGGACAGCCGGGGAGCTGTTTTTT
cdr3_aa: CASSEARTAGELFF
v_call: TRBV2
d_call: -
clone_size: -
j_call: TRBJ2-2

cdr3_nt: TGTGCCAGCAGCTTAATCGGGGGTTGGACAGATACGCAGTATTTT
cdr3_aa: CASSLIGGWTDTQYF
v_call: TRBV7-9
d_call: -
clone_size: -
j_call: TRBJ2-3

cdr3_nt: TGTGCCAGCAGCTTGGGGCGACAGCGTTTACAGCCCCAGCATTTT
cdr3_aa: CASSLGRQRLQPQHF
v_call: TRBV5-6
d_call: -
clone_size: -
j_call: TRBJ1-5

cdr3_nt: TGTGCCAGCAGCCTAAGGCCCCTCCCGGGCTACACCTTC
cdr3_aa: CASSLRPLPGYTF
v_call: TRBV13
d_call: -
clone_size: -
j_call: TRBJ1-2

cdr3_nt: TGTGCCAGTAGTCCATGGGCCGGGACAGAGGATGGCTACACCTTC
cdr3_aa: CASSPWAGTEDGYTF
v_call: TRBV19
d_call: TRBD1
clone_size: -
j_call: TRBJ1-2

cdr3_nt: TGTGCCAGTAGTATAGACCGGCCAGGGCCCGGTAGCACTGAAGCTTTCTTT
cdr3_aa: CASSIDRPGPGSTEAFF
v_call: TRBV19
d_call: -
clone_size: -
j_call: TRBJ1-1

cdr3_nt: TGTGCCAGCAGTTTGGGGGGATCAGGGGGGAAAGGCTACACCTTC
cdr3_aa: CASSLGGSGGKGYTF
v_call: TRBV27
d_call: TRBD1
clone_size: once
j_call: TRBJ1-2

cdr3_nt: TGTGCCAGCAGCCCGGGGGGCGGACGCAACTATGGCTACACCTTC
cdr3_aa: CASSPGGGRNYGYTF
v_call: TRBV11-2
d_call: -
clone_size: -
j_call: TRBJ1-2

cdr3_nt: TGTGCCAGCAGCGTGGACAGGGCGGATGAAAAACTGTTTTTT
cdr3_aa: CASSVDRADEKLFF
v_call: TRBV9
d_call: TRBD1
clone_size: -
j_call: TRBJ1-4

cdr3_nt: TGTGCCAGCAGCTTAGGGCCGAACAGGGGGCTAGAGGATGGCTACACCTTC
cdr3_aa: CASSLGPNRGLEDGYTF
v_call: TRBV7-2
d_call: TRBD1
clone_size: -
j_call: TRBJ1-2

cdr3_nt: TGTGCCAGCAGCTTAGGAGCGGGCGGTCTCAATGAGCAGTTCTTC
cdr3_aa: CASSLGAGGLNEQFF
v_call: TRBV7-6
d_call: -
clone_size: -
j_call: TRBJ2-1

cdr3_nt: TGTGCCAGCACCATAAGGCGTCTTAGCGGTAGAAATGAGCAGTTCTTC
cdr3_aa: CASTIRRLSGRNEQFF
v_call: TRBV21-1
d_call: -
clone_size: -
j_call: TRBJ2-1

cdr3_nt: TGTGCCAGCAGTTTCCTACGGGCTAACACTGAAGCTTTCTTT
cdr3_aa: CASSFLRANTEAFF
v_call: TRBV28
d_call: -
clone_size: -
j_call: TRBJ1-1

cdr3_nt: TGTGCCAGTAGACAACAGGGGGCTCAGCCCCAGCATTTT
cdr3_aa: CASRQQGAQPQHF
v_call: TRBV19
d_call: TRBD1
clone_size: -
j_call: TRBJ1-5

cdr3_nt: TGTGCCAGCAGCTTCCGAACGTTACGCGCGCCCGAAGCTTTCTTT
cdr3_aa: CASSFRTLRAPEAFF
v_call: TRBV12-1
d_call: -
clone_size: -
j_call: TRBJ1-1

cdr3_nt: TGTGCCAGCAGCCGGGATAGTTTTGGCGAGCAGTACTTC
cdr3_aa: CASSRDSFGEQYF
v_call: TRBV7-6
d_call: -
clone_size: -
j_call: TRBJ2-7

cdr3_nt: TGTGCCACGACGAGGGACAGGGGGTCTGGAAACACCATATATTTT
cdr3_aa: CATTRDRGSGNTIYF
v_call: TRBV19
d_call: TRBD1
clone_size: -
j_call: TRBJ1-3

cdr3_nt: TGTGCCAGTAGTATCTCGATTGGCTCTAGCGGGAGTTACGAGCAGTACTTC
cdr3_aa: CASSISIGSSGSYEQYF
v_call: TRBV19
d_call: TRBD2
clone_size: -
j_call: TRBJ2-7

cdr3_nt: TGCGCCAGCAGCTCCTTCGACAGGGACTATGGCTACACCTTC
cdr3_aa: CASSSFDRDYGYTF
v_call: TRBV5-1
d_call: TRBD1
clone_size: -
j_call: TRBJ1-2

cdr3_nt: TGTGCCAGTAGTATAGTAGGGGGATCGAATGAGCAGTTCTTC
cdr3_aa: CASSIVGGSNEQFF
v_call: TRBV19
d_call: -
clone_size: -
j_call: TRBJ2-1

cdr3_nt: TGTGCCGGGGGGGGCAATTCCTACGAGCAGTACTTC
cdr3_aa: CAGGGNSYEQYF
v_call: TRBV30
d_call: -
clone_size: -
j_call: TRBJ2-7

cdr3_nt: TGCAGCGTTGATAGGAGCGGGAACTCCTACAATGAGCAGTTCTTC
cdr3_aa: CSVDRSGNSYNEQFF
v_call: TRBV29-1
d_call: TRBD2
clone_size: -
j_call: TRBJ2-1

cdr3_nt: TGTGCCAGTAGTCATGGCGGGAGTCAGAACGAGCAGTACTTC
cdr3_aa: CASSHGGSQNEQYF
v_call: TRBV19
d_call: TRBD2
clone_size: -
j_call: TRBJ2-7

cdr3_nt: TGTGCCAGCATGGAGAGGACAGGATCCTACGAGCAGTACTTC
cdr3_aa: CASMERTGSYEQYF
v_call: TRBV27
d_call: TRBD1
clone_size: -
j_call: TRBJ2-7

cdr3_nt: TGCAGCGTTTGGCTGGATTATGAGCAGTTCTTC
cdr3_aa: CSVWLDYEQFF
v_call: TRBV29-1
d_call: -
clone_size: -
j_call: TRBJ2-1

cdr3_nt: TGTGCCAGCAGCTTCGGGTACGGGGAGCAGTACTTC
cdr3_aa: CASSFGYGEQYF
v_call: TRBV5-6
d_call: -
clone_size: -
j_call: TRBJ2-7

cdr3_nt: TGTGCCACCAGAGATAGCGGGAGGGCCGGGGAGACCCAGTACTTC
cdr3_aa: CATRDSGRAGETQYF
v_call: TRBV15
d_call: TRBD2
clone_size: -
j_call: TRBJ2-5

cdr3_nt: TGTGCCAGCAGGGAATCCGGGACAGGGCATCTCGGCTACACCTTC
cdr3_aa: CASRESGTGHLGYTF
v_call: TRBV7-9
d_call: TRBD1
clone_size: -
j_call: TRBJ1-2

cdr3_nt: TGCAGCGTCGTCAGGCAGAACAATGAGCAGTTCTTC
cdr3_aa: CSVVRQNNEQFF
v_call: TRBV29-1
d_call: -
clone_size: -
j_call: TRBJ2-1

cdr3_nt: TGTGCCAGCAGTGCTCGGGAAGGAAACAATGAGCAGTTCTTC
cdr3_aa: CASSAREGNNEQFF
v_call: TRBV2
d_call: -
clone_size: -
j_call: TRBJ2-1